This paragraph covers one T cell receptor beta chain sequence. Its specificity is not known. Researchers ran the PCR with 60 Vbeta and 13 Jbeta primers. TCRdb's copy holds only in-frame clones and misses some; the assay was immunoSEQ multiplex PCR. The table lists approximately 140,000 clones, around 77% of them singletons. This specimen belongs to a study of cytomegalovirus exposure and HLA in healthy donors. Study conclusions and caveats: Later work found most CMV-associated TCR beta chains apparently HLA-restricted. Some highly shared sequence variants likely arose as a pipeline artifact.

The CDR3 runs to 15 residues. Trimming at V came to 3 bases and at J to 8 bases, leaving 9 bases not matched to a gene. The germline V gene encodes CDR1 SGDLS and CDR2 YYNGEE. Material for sequencing was PBMCs. The V gene is TRBV9, the J gene TRBJ1-4; 8 positions match TRBD1. The TCR sequence derives from a man in his late teens or twenties in good health and CMV-seronegative. This chain's CDR3 is CASSASQGVGEKLFF. The CDR3 DNA sequence: TGTGCCAGCAGCGCCTCACAGGGGGTTGGGGAAAAACTGTTTTTT.